One TCR beta chain is described in this entry. In germline, CDR1 is SGHRS, CDR2 YFSETQ. Trimming cost V 0 bases and J 6 bases, with 10 bases left between them. The CDR3 extends over 13 amino acids. This sample stems from a study of B cell selection in AIRE deficiency. Sorting defined conventional CD4 T cells as CD4+CD127+. Assay used: immunoSEQ multiplex PCR; TCRdb lists only in-frame clones, some missing. The sample has some 25,000 clones; 95% to 98% are singletons. V usage is TRBV5-1 and J usage is TRBJ2-7; D not resolved. The sample comprised CD4+CD127+ conventional T cells sorted from PBMCs. The receptor was derived from a human donor in good health. The CDR3 sequence is CASSLDIYFEQYF. In DNA, the CDR3 is TGCGCCAGCAGCTTGGACATATACTTCGAGCAGTACTTC.